A selection of T cell receptor beta chains follows, all from one sample in a study of blood T cell repertoires in COVID-19. Assay: immunoSEQ multiplex PCR; the TCRdb copy retains only in-frame clones and omits some. The sample records around 70,000 clones, roughly 87% being singletons. The sequenced sample was peripheral blood. Receptors were obtained from a man at least 80 years old with acute or convalescent COVID-19. Both conserved end residues are part of each CDR3. D genes are given only for firm matches. Clone sizes are given selectively: once, few, many, or a class where the clone is expanded.

abundance | d_gene | j_gene | v_gene | CDR3aa | CDR3nt
- | TRBD1 | TRBJ1-1 | TRBV12-3/TRBV12-4 | CASNLGQTEAFF | TGTGCCAGCAACCTGGGACAGACTGAAGCTTTCTTT
once | TRBD1 | TRBJ1-1 | TRBV19 | CASSWTGGVVTEAFF | TGTGCCAGTAGTTGGACAGGGGGAGTGGTAACTGAAGCTTTCTTT
- | - | TRBJ2-2 | TRBV3-1/TRBV3-2 | CASSQFPGNTGELFF | TGTGCCAGCAGCCAATTTCCGGGGAACACCGGGGAGCTGTTTTTT
- | - | TRBJ1-2 | TRBV19 | CASSIGGRGGGYTF | TGTGCCAGTAGTATTGGCGGCAGGGGTGGTGGCTACACCTTC
- | TRBD1 | TRBJ1-1 | TRBV19 | CASRPQGAYTEAFF | TGTGCCAGTAGACCCCAGGGGGCGTACACTGAAGCTTTCTTT
- | TRBD2 | TRBJ2-5 | TRBV30 | CAWSEGGGLAGGETQYF | TGTGCCTGGAGTGAGGGCGGCGGGTTAGCGGGGGGAGAGACCCAGTACTTC
- | - | TRBJ1-5 | TRBV12-5 | CASGLVIGQHNQPQHF | TGTGCTAGTGGTTTGGTAATCGGACAACATAATCAGCCCCAGCATTTT
- | TRBD1 | TRBJ1-5 | TRBV24-1 | CATSDVTGGSNQPQHF | TGTGCCACCAGTGATGTGACAGGGGGGAGCAATCAGCCCCAGCATTTT
- | TRBD1 | TRBJ1-1 | TRBV30 | CAWSKPDRVSEAFF | TGTGCCTGGAGCAAGCCAGACAGGGTTAGTGAAGCTTTCTTT
- | TRBD1 | TRBJ1-2 | TRBV5-3 | CARSFHLRTGRYGYTF | TGTGCCAGAAGCTTTCACTTAAGGACAGGGCGTTATGGCTACACCTTC
- | - | TRBJ1-2 | TRBV19 | CASSVAAPSGAYGYTF | TGTGCCAGTAGTGTCGCCGCGCCCTCCGGAGCTTATGGCTACACCTTC
- | - | TRBJ1-2 | TRBV3-1/TRBV3-2 | CASSQETETSRGYTF | TGTGCCAGCAGCCAAGAGACAGAAACATCCAGGGGCTACACCTTC
- | - | TRBJ2-3 | TRBV27 | CASTTLQGDTQYF | TGTGCCAGCACTACCCTCCAGGGAGATACGCAGTATTTT
- | TRBD2 | TRBJ2-3 | TRBV3-1/TRBV3-2 | CASSQGPSGGRGDTQYF | TGTGCCAGCAGCCAAGGACCCAGCGGGGGTCGGGGAGATACGCAGTATTTT
- | TRBD2 | TRBJ2-1 | TRBV2 | CAGSPGLAGGPTYNEQFF | TGTGCCGGGTCACCGGGACTAGCGGGGGGGCCGACCTACAATGAGCAGTTCTTC
- | - | TRBJ2-7 | TRBV6-5 | CASSYSRHFSYEQYF | TGTGCCAGCAGTTACTCGCGACATTTTTCCTACGAGCAGTACTTC
- | TRBD1 | TRBJ1-3 | TRBV19 | CASSSGTGFSSGNTIYF | TGTGCCAGTAGCTCCGGGACAGGCTTCTCCTCTGGAAACACCATATATTTT
- | - | TRBJ1-1 | TRBV19 | CASRRENTEAFF | TGTGCCAGCCGCCGGGAGAACACTGAAGCTTTCTTT
- | - | TRBJ2-7 | TRBV30 | CAWSRQRLSPTYEQYF | TGTGCCTGGAGTAGACAGCGCCTGAGTCCAACCTACGAGCAGTACTTC
- | - | TRBJ2-5 | TRBV14 | CASSHPRDFGETQYF | TGTGCCAGCAGCCACCCCAGGGACTTCGGAGAGACCCAGTACTTC
- | - | TRBJ1-1 | TRBV5-1 | CASSPQQGLGTEAFF | TGCGCCAGCAGCCCGCAACAGGGTTTGGGCACTGAAGCTTTCTTT
- | - | TRBJ1-4 | TRBV27 | CASRRQATEKLFF | TGTGCCAGCAGAAGACAGGCGACGGAAAAACTGTTTTTT
- | - | TRBJ2-5 | TRBV10-1 | CASSDRGGAETQYF | TGCGCCAGCAGTGATAGGGGGGGCGCGGAGACCCAGTACTTC
- | TRBD1 | TRBJ1-3 | TRBV25-1 | CASWDRTGNTIYF | TGTGCCAGTTGGGACAGAACTGGAAACACCATATATTTT
- | - | TRBJ2-3 | TRBV6-5 | CASSYGISGGTDTQYF | TGTGCCAGCAGTTACGGGATATCAGGAGGGACAGATACGCAGTATTTT
- | - | TRBJ1-4 | TRBV6-5 | CASRAGDFNEKLFF | TGTGCCAGCCGAGCGGGCGACTTTAATGAAAAACTGTTTTTT
few | - | TRBJ1-6 | TRBV19 | CASQNPGAPLHF | TGTGCCAGTCAAAATCCGGGAGCACCCCTCCACTTT
- | - | TRBJ1-3 | TRBV6-1 | CASSESGGYSGNTIYF | TGTGCCAGCAGTGAAAGCGGGGGCTACTCTGGAAACACCATATATTTT
- | - | TRBJ2-1 | TRBV7-8 | CASSFRRVSYNEQFF | TGTGCCAGCAGCTTTCGGAGGGTTTCCTACAATGAGCAGTTCTTC
once | TRBD2 | TRBJ2-3 | TRBV5-1 | CASSLWGGEADTQYF | TGCGCCAGCAGCTTGTGGGGGGGAGAAGCAGATACGCAGTATTTT
- | TRBD1 | TRBJ2-7 | TRBV18 | CASSPSTGGSHEQYF | TGTGCCAGCTCTCCGTCCACAGGGGGGTCCCACGAGCAGTACTTC
- | - | TRBJ1-6 | TRBV2 | CASSESGQYNSPLHF | TGTGCCAGCAGTGAATCAGGGCAGTATAATTCACCCCTCCACTTT
- | TRBD1 | TRBJ2-5 | TRBV19 | CASSTVGTGYMETQYF | TGTGCCAGTAGTACGGTCGGGACAGGGTATATGGAGACCCAGTACTTC
- | TRBD1 | TRBJ1-1 | TRBV9 | CASSLRQGGEAFF | TGTGCCAGCAGCCTCCGACAGGGTGGTGAAGCTTTCTTT
- | - | TRBJ1-1 | TRBV7-3 | CASSLQGSTEAFF | TGTGCCAGCAGCTTACAGGGGTCGACTGAAGCTTTCTTT
- | TRBD1 | TRBJ1-5 | TRBV7-2 | CASSPGQGLIQPQHF | TGTGCCAGCAGCCCCGGACAGGGTCTTATTCAGCCCCAGCATTTT
- | TRBD1 | TRBJ1-3 | TRBV6-1 | CASSDPGTGVGNTIYF | TGTGCCAGCAGTGACCCCGGGACAGGGGTAGGAAACACCATATATTTT
- | - | TRBJ2-7 | TRBV4-2 | CASSLGEAATTEQYF | TGTGCCAGCAGCCTCGGAGAAGCTGCCACAACCGAGCAGTACTTC
- | - | TRBJ1-3 | TRBV9 | CASSEDNFISGNTIYF | TGTGCCAGCAGCGAGGACAATTTCATCTCTGGAAACACCATATATTTT
- | - | TRBJ2-7 | TRBV7-8 | CASSLTYEQYF | TGTGCCAGCAGCCTTACCTACGAGCAGTACTTC
- | - | TRBJ1-4 | TRBV29-1 | CSADGGADEKLFF | TGCAGCGCCGACGGGGGGGCGGATGAAAAACTGTTTTTT
- | TRBD1 | TRBJ1-6 | TRBV6-5 | CASSYGDRGNSPLHF | TGTGCCAGCAGTTACGGGGACAGGGGGAATTCACCCCTCCACTTT
once | TRBD1 | TRBJ2-7 | TRBV5-1 | CASSETGTGGEQYF | TGCGCCAGCAGCGAAACCGGGACAGGGGGCGAACAGTACTTC
- | TRBD1 | TRBJ2-7 | TRBV12-5 | CASGGAQGAPYEQYF | TGTGCTAGTGGGGGGGCTCAGGGGGCCCCCTACGAGCAGTACTTC
- | TRBD2 | TRBJ2-5 | TRBV9 | CASSVGSSGGQQETQYF | TGTGCCAGCAGCGTAGGTTCGAGCGGGGGCCAACAAGAGACCCAGTACTTC
- | - | TRBJ2-1 | TRBV19 | CASSTQWGGAEQFF | TGTGCCAGTAGTACCCAGTGGGGGGGCGCCGAGCAGTTCTTC
- | - | TRBJ2-1 | TRBV9 | CASSPRTGYNEQFF | TGTGCCAGCAGCCCTCGGACTGGCTACAATGAGCAGTTCTTC
- | - | TRBJ1-6 | TRBV30 | CAWRIGVGSPLHF | TGTGCCTGGAGGATCGGTGTCGGTTCACCCCTCCACTTT
- | - | TRBJ1-1 | TRBV7-6 | CANLGGDTEAFF | TGTGCCAACTTGGGGGGGGACACTGAAGCTTTCTTT
- | - | TRBJ2-5 | TRBV27 | CASSLKAGPLQETQYF | TGTGCCAGCAGTTTAAAGGCGGGGCCCCTACAAGAGACCCAGTACTTC
few | - | TRBJ1-2 | TRBV9 | CASSVEAGNYGYTF | TGTGCCAGCAGCGTAGAAGCGGGAAACTATGGCTACACCTTC
- | - | TRBJ1-4 | TRBV6-1 | CASSEPGNEKLFF | TGTGCCAGCAGTGAGCCCGGTAATGAAAAACTGTTTTTT
few | - | TRBJ2-3 | TRBV6-1 | CASSEQGTDTQYF | TGTGCCAGCAGTGAACAGGGTACTGATACGCAGTATTTT
- | TRBD1 | TRBJ1-2 | TRBV27 | CASSSDPTGVGHGYTF | TGTGCCAGCAGTTCGGATCCGACAGGGGTGGGCCACGGCTACACCTTC
few | - | TRBJ2-5 | TRBV5-4 | CASSLERLETQYF | TGTGCCAGCAGCTTGGAGCGCCTAGAGACCCAGTACTTC